The 9 T cell receptor beta chains reported below all come from one sample, sequenced in a study of control samples from healthy donors and cancer patients. Clones were sequenced by immunoSEQ multiplex PCR, and TCRdb holds only the in-frame ones, with some missing. Here the sample spans 150,000 to 180,000 clones, around 95% being singletons. What was sequenced was blood. All receptors come from a man in his forties in good health.

CDR3 nucleotides: TGTGCCACCAGCAGAGATCGCGGTGATGGCTACACCTTC. Its translation: CATSRDRGDGYTF. V is TRBV15 and J is TRBJ1-2, with no clear D. The V end was cut by 0 bases, the J end by 6 bases, with 8 bases between. CDR3 length equals 13 residues. CDR1 is LNHNV, CDR2 YYDKDF, per germline (reference sequence).

The chain is built from TRBV15 and TRBJ2-1; D is perhaps TRBD2 (6 bases). Germline V gives CDR1 LNHNV, CDR2 YYDKDF (reference sequence). This CDR3 spans 15 amino acids. The V end lost 0 bases, the J end lost 8 bases, and 14 bases lay between the germline ends. The CDR3 sequence: CATSREVGGDHEQFF. The CDR3, as DNA: TGTGCCACCAGCAGAGAAGTAGGAGGGGACCATGAGCAGTTCTTC.

The chain recombines TRBV7-8 with TRBJ1-1; a possible D gene is TRBD1 (6 bases). Between the trimmed V and J ends, which lost 5 bases and 5 bases, there was a span of 9 bases. Germline assignment: CDR1 SGHVS and CDR2 FQNEAQ. This CDR3 spans 12 amino acids. The CDR3 DNA reads TGTGCCAGCAGCCGAGGGGGGACTGAAGCTTTCTTT. Translated: CASSRGGTEAFF.

The chain recombines TRBV5-6 with TRBJ1-2; D is perhaps TRBD1 (6 bases). This CDR3 has 13 amino acids. Trimming pared 6 bases from V and 7 bases from J, leaving 16 bases between. Per germline, CDR1 SGHDT and CDR2 YYEEEE. CDR3 coding DNA: TGTGCCAGCATCCCCAGGGGCTACCCTGGCTACACCTTC. This translates into CASIPRGYPGYTF.

The chain has TRBV4-2 and TRBJ2-3; 11 positions agree with TRBD2. V dropped 4 bases and J dropped 6; count of bases not matched to a gene: 12. This CDR3 is built from 17 residues. CDR1 and CDR2 (germline): LGHNA, YNFKEQ. The CDR3 DNA is TGTGCCAGCAGCCGAGGGTATAGCGGGGGGGCCCGGGATACGCAGTATTTT. Encoded protein: CASSRGYSGGARDTQYF.

The chain carries TRBV2 and TRBJ2-1; TRBD2 agrees at 12 bases. Germline V lookup: CDR1 SNHLY, CDR2 FYNNEI. Germline trimming cut 6 bases from V and 7 bases from J; bases unmatched to any gene: 7. The CDR3 has 15 residues. CDR3 nucleotides: TGTGCCAGCAGCCCTAGCGGGGGGGCCATGAATGAGCAGTTCTTC. As protein: CASSPSGGAMNEQFF.

This rearrangement joins TRBV19 to TRBJ1-5, with a tentative D call TRBD1 (5 bases). The V and J ends lost 9 bases and 5 bases respectively, with 17 bases between them. The CDR3 has 14 amino acids. Per the germline V gene, CDR1 is LNHDA and CDR2 is SQIVND (reference sequence). This chain's CDR3 is CASSIQGGYQPQHF. The CDR3 bases are TGTGCCAGCAGCATCCAGGGAGGCTATCAGCCCCAGCATTTT.

This clone occurred once. V and J are TRBV28 and TRBJ1-2, with 7 bases aligning to TRBD1. The length of the CDR3 is 12 residues. Germline CDR1 reads MDHEN; CDR2 reads SYDVKM. The ends lost 8 bases at V and 4 bases at J; junction bases unmatched: 4. CDR3 loop: CASQGQVYGYTF. The CDR3 DNA is TGTGCCAGCCAAGGACAGGTCTATGGCTACACCTTC.

The J gene is TRBJ1-5, the V gene TRBV9; 8 bases match TRBD1. The germline CDR1 and CDR2 sequences are SGDLS and YYNGEE. The length of the CDR3 is 16 residues. V trimming: 4 bases; J trimming: 2 bases; junction bases outside the gene matches: 8. CDR3 coding DNA: TGTGCCAGCAGCTTATCAGGGGGCATGGGCAATCAGCCCCAGCATTTT. Translating gives CASSLSGGMGNQPQHF.